Below, 17 T cell receptor beta chains from the same sample are listed, as sequenced in a study of blood T cells in healthy people across ages. A sample-barcoded 5' primer and a J-beta primer mix were used in a second PCR of roughly 7 to 12 cycles. Using its own MiXCR run on the 5' RACE reads, TCRdb lists one record per CDR3 protein. This repertoire shows about 930,000 distinct CDR3 sequences, roughly 28% found once; its top ten account for roughly a tenth. These data were likewise used in another study, on T cells of mothers and their children.

The sequencing sample was made of blood. These receptors were obtained from a woman aged 40 to 50 in good health.

This clonotype has more than one count but fewer than ten. The chain joins TRBV29-1 to TRBJ1-5, with 8 bases aligning to TRBD1. This CDR3 region has 13 residues. V gave up 6 bases and J gave up 4 bases; unmatched junction bases: 5. Germline loops: CDR1 SQVTM, CDR2 ANQGSEA. In DNA form, the CDR3 reads TGCAGCGTCGCGGGACAGGAGAATCAGCCCCAGCATTTT. This gives the protein CSVAGQENQPQHF.

On this clonotype: A read error may explain this, as a much larger clone is one base away. J is TRBJ2-7 and V is TRBV7-9, with D possibly matching TRBD1 (6 bases). Germline V gene data show CDR1 as SEHNR and CDR2 as FQNEAQ (reference sequence). The V end was cut by 8 bases, the J end by 2 bases, with 10 bases between. This CDR3 contains 12 residues. Written as DNA, the CDR3 is TGTGCCAGCGGGGGCCTCACCTACGAGCAGTACTTC. Its protein is CASGGLTYEQYF.

This clonotype was observed many times. V gene TRBV4-1 combines with J gene TRBJ1-6; D gene unclear. With 4 bases removed from V and 7 bases from J, the gap between germline ends came to 17 bases. This CDR3 comprises 16 residues. Germline assignment: CDR1 MGHRA and CDR2 YSYEKL. In nucleotides, the CDR3 is TGCGCCAGCAGCCCCATCTCCGGGGTCGGAAATTCACCCCTCCACTTT. Encoded protein: CASSPISGVGNSPLHF.

This clonotype came up a few times. V and J are TRBV12-3 or TRBV12-4 and TRBJ2-3; 7 nucleotides match TRBD1. J lost 2 bases, V lost 7 bases, and 9 bases had no gene match. The CDR3 has 15 residues. The CDR3 DNA reads TGTGCCAGCAAAGTATCCGGGACAGACACAGATACGCAGTATTTT. It specifies CASKVSGTDTDTQYF.

Worth noting for this clonotype: A much more abundant neighbour one base away suggests this may be a read error. V is TRBV29-1 and J is TRBJ2-1; tentative D call: TRBD1 (6 bases). CDR3 size: 15 residues. From germline, CDR1 is SQVTM and CDR2 ANQGSEA. Trimming removed 7 bases at V and 4 bases at J, with 20 bases between. DNA of the CDR3: TGCAGCGGCAATTCCGGGGACATGGATTACAATGAGCAGTTCTTC. The encoded protein is CSGNSGDMDYNEQFF.

At least ten counts were recorded for this clonotype. This chain uses TRBV9 with TRBJ2-7; 9 nucleotides line up with TRBD1. V lost 0 bases to trimming and J lost 6 bases; unmatched junction nucleotides: 7. Germline V gene lookup returns CDR1 SGDLS and CDR2 YYNGEE. The CDR3 sequence is 15 residues long. The CDR3 DNA reads TGTGCCAGCAGCGTAGACGGGGACAGGGCGGCCGAGCAGTACTTC. Its translation is CASSVDGDRAAEQYF.

There are a few counts of this clonotype. This chain links TRBV7-9 with TRBJ2-1; the D gene is possibly TRBD1 (6 bases). The V gene's germline CDR1 is SEHNR and CDR2 FQNEAQ (reference sequence). Trimming removed 5 bases from V and 4 bases from J, with 15 bases in between. The CDR3 consists of 15 residues. CDR3 amino acids: CASSQDRGNYNEQFF. For the CDR3, the DNA is TGTGCCAGCAGCCAGGACAGAGGGAATTACAATGAGCAGTTCTTC.

The chain couples TRBV11-2 to TRBJ2-5; 7 nucleotides line up with TRBD1. Germline values: CDR1 SGHAT, CDR2 FQNNGV. Trimming at V came to 5 bases and at J to 11 bases, leaving 14 bases not matched to a gene. This CDR3 has 14 amino acids. The CDR3 coding sequence is TGTGCCAGCAGCCCAAGAACAGGGGTCGATGAGCAGTACTTC. It is translated as CASSPRTGVDEQYF.

As concerns this clonotype: The junction shows a germline mismatch at one end, possibly a read error. The rearrangement links TRBV4-3 to TRBJ2-1; D is perhaps TRBD1 or TRBD2 (6 bases each). From germline, CDR1 is LGHNA and CDR2 YSLEER. The CDR3 runs 16 residues. CDR3 nucleotides: TGCGCCAGTAGCCCTGGACCTACAGGGAGGTACAATGAGCAGTTCTTC. As protein: CASSPGPTGRYNEQFF.

At least ten counts were recorded for this clonotype. V and J are TRBV12-3 or TRBV12-4 and TRBJ1-1, with D possibly being TRBD1 (5 bases). This CDR3 has 14 amino acids. The germline V and J ends were trimmed by 7 bases and 7 bases, with 19 bases remaining between them. The CDR3, as DNA: TGTGCCAGCACCCTGGGGCGGGAACGGGATGAAGCTTTCTTT. Translated, it gives CASTLGRERDEAFF.

This clonotype was observed many times. The chain joins TRBV12-3 or TRBV12-4 to TRBJ2-7; no clear D. The CDR3 is 13 residues long. V lost 4 bases, J lost 7 bases, and 14 bases lay in between. Here the CDR3 DNA reads TGTGCCAGCAGTTGGGCAGTAGAGGTAGAGCAGTACTTC. Translation gives CASSWAVEVEQYF.

The V call is TRBV25-1, the J call TRBJ2-7; 7 positions match TRBD2. The length of the CDR3 is 15 residues. Trimming removed 5 bases from V and 0 bases from J; junction bases left unmatched: 7. Per germline, CDR1 MGHDK and CDR2 SYGVNS. The CDR3 DNA reads as TGTGCCAGCAGTAACAAGCGGGGAAGCTCCTACGAGCAGTACTTC. Translation: CASSNKRGSSYEQYF.

The chain employs TRBV20-1 and TRBJ2-1, with TRBD1 matching 11 bases. The germline V gene encodes CDR1 DFQATT and CDR2 SNEGSKA (reference sequence). CDR3 length: 15 amino acids. V shed 3 bases and J 3 bases; nucleotides not matched to a gene: 4. The CDR3: CSASPGQGGYNEQFF. DNA of the CDR3: TGCAGTGCTAGTCCGGGACAGGGGGGCTACAATGAGCAGTTCTTC.

About this clonotype: A much larger clonotype is one base distant, so this may be a read error. The chain's CDR3 is CASSYQSGANVPTF. The CDR3 DNA follows: TGTGCCAGCAGTTACCAGTCTGGGGCCAACGTCCCGACTTTC. The chain is built from TRBV6-5 and TRBJ2-6; possible D gene TRBD1, 5 bases. Germline V gene sequence: CDR1 MNHEY, CDR2 SVGAGI. The CDR3 has 14 amino acids.

V is TRBV5-8 and J is TRBJ2-3, with 12 bases aligning to TRBD2. The CDR3 length is 17 residues. Losses at the gene ends were 0 bases for V and 6 bases for J; bases not matched to a gene: 8. CDR1 is SGHTS, CDR2 YDEGEE, per germline. The CDR3 DNA sequence: TGTGCCAGCAGCTTGGCGACGACTAGCGGGGGAAGGGATACGCAGTATTTT. Protein product: CASSLATTSGGRDTQYF.

This clonotype was seen a single time. V usage is TRBV29-1 and J usage is TRBJ2-5; 7 bases agree with TRBD1. Germline V lookup: CDR1 SQVTM, CDR2 ANQGSEA. The CDR3 runs 13 residues. V dropped 6 bases and J dropped 5; count of bases not matched to a gene: 9. The CDR3: CSVRQGTGETQYF. The DNA of the CDR3 is TGCAGCGTAAGACAGGGAACCGGTGAGACCCAGTACTTC.

In its sample, this clonotype was seen once. This rearrangement joins TRBV30 to TRBJ2-7; 12 positions match TRBD1. Unmatched junction bases numbered 3, after V lost 1 base and J lost 5 bases. The length of the CDR3 is 14 residues. Germline V gene lookup returns CDR1 GTSNPN and CDR2 SVGIG (reference sequence). The CDR3 loop reads CAWSAGQGADEQYF. DNA of the CDR3: TGTGCCTGGAGTGCGGGACAGGGGGCGGACGAGCAGTACTTC.